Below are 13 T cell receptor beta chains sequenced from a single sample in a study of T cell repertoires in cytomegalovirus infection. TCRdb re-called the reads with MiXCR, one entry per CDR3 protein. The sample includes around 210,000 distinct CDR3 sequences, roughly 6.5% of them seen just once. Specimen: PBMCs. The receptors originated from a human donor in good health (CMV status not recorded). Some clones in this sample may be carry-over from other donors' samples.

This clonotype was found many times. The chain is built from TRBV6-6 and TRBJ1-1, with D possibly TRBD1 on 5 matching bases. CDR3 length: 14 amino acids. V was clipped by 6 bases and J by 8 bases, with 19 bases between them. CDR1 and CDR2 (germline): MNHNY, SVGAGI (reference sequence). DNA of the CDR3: TGTGCCAGCAGCCCCGGGACTGGACCAAGGGAAGCTTTCTTT. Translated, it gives CASSPGTGPREAFF.

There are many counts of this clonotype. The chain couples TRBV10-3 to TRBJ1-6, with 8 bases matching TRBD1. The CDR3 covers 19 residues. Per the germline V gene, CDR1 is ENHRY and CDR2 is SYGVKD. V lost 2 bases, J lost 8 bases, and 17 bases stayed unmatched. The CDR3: CAISEPDDRGPTFDSPLHF. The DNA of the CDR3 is TGTGCCATCAGTGAGCCCGACGACAGGGGCCCTACCTTTGATTCACCCCTCCACTTT.

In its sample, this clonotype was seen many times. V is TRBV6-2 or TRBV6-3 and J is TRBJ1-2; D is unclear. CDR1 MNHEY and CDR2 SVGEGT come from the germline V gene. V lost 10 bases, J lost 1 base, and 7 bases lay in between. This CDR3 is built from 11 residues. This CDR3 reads CATEVNYGYTF. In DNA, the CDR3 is TGTGCCACGGAAGTTAACTATGGCTACACCTTC.

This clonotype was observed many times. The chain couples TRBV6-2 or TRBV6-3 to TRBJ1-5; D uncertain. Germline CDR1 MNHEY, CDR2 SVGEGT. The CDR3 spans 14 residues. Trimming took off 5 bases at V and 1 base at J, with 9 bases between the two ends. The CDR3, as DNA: TGTGCCAGCAGTCGAGTCCAAAGCAATCAGCCCCAGCATTTT. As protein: CASSRVQSNQPQHF.

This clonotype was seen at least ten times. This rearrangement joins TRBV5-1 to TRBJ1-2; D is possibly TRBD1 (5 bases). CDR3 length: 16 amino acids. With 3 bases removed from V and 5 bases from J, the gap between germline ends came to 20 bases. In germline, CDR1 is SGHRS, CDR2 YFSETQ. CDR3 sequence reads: CASSSDPVGGDYGYTF. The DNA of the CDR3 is TGCGCCAGCAGCTCGGACCCTGTTGGGGGAGATTATGGCTACACCTTC. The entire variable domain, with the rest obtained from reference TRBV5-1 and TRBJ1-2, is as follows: KAGVTQTPRYLIKTRGQQVTLSCSPISGHRSVSWYQQTPGQGLQFLFEYFSETQRNKGNFPGRFSGRQFSNSRSEMNVSTLELGDSALYLCASSSDPVGGDYGYTFGSGTRLTVV.

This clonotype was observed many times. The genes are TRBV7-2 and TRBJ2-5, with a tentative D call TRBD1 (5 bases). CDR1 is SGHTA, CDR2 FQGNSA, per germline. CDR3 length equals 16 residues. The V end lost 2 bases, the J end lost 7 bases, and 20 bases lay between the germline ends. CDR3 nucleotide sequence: TGTGCCAGCAGCTTAACAGGTGGGGCGCCCGAGGCGACCCAGTACTTC. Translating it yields CASSLTGGAPEATQYF. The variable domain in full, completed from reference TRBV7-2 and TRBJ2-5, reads GAGVSQSPSNKVTEKGKDVELRCDPISGHTALYWYRQSLGQGLEFLIYFQGNSAPDKSGLPSDRFSAERTGGSVSTLTIQRTQQEDSAVYLCASSLTGGAPEATQYFGPGTRLLVL.

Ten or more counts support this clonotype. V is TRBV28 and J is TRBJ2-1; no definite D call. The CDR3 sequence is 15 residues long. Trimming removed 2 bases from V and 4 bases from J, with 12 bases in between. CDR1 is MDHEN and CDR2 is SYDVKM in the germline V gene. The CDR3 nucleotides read TGTGCCAGCAGTTTAAGAGAGGAGTTATACAATGAGCAGTTCTTC. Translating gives CASSLREELYNEQFF.

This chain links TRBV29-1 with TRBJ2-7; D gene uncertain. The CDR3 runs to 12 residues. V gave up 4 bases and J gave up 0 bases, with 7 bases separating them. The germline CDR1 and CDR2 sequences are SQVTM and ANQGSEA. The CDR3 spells CSVGEDSYEQYF. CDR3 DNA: TGCAGCGTTGGCGAAGACTCCTACGAGCAGTACTTC.

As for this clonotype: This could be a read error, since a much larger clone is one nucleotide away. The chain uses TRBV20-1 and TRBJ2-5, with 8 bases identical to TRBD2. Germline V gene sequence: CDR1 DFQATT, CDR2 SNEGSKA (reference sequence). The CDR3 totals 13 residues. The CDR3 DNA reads TGCAGTGCCCTACTCGCCGGGGGGGAGACCCCGTACTTC. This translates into CSALLAGGETPYF.

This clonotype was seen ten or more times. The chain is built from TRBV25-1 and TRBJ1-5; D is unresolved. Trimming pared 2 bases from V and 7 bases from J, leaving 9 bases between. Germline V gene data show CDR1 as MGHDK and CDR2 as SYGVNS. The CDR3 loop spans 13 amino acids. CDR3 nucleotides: TGTGCCAGCAGTGAACCCGGGCAACAGCCCCAGCATTTT. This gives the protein CASSEPGQQPQHF.

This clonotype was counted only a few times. The CDR3 sequence is CASSLGGVMNTEAFF. CDR3 bases: TGTGCCAGCAGTTTAGGCGGGGTTATGAACACTGAAGCTTTCTTT. The V and J genes are TRBV27 and TRBJ1-1, with D unresolved. The CDR3 sequence is 15 residues long. Trimming removed 2 bases from V and 0 bases from J, with 10 bases in between. Germline V gene lookup returns CDR1 MNHEY and CDR2 SMNVEV (reference sequence).

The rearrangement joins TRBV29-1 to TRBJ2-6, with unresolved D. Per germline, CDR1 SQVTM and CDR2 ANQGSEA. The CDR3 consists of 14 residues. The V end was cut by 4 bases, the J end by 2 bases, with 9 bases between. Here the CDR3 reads CSVGMETGANVLTF. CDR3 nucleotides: TGCAGCGTTGGTATGGAAACTGGGGCCAACGTCCTGACTTTC.

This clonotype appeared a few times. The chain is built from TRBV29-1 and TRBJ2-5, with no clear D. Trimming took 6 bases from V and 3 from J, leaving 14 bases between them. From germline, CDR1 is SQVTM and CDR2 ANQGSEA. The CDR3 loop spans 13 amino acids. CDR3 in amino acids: CSVLTGSEETQYF. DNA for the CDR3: TGCAGCGTCCTAACGGGCTCTGAAGAGACCCAGTACTTC.